This TCR beta chain was profiled in a study of shared clonotypes between healthy human individuals (TCRdb year 2020). The study in broad terms: The cohort comprised a couple of women and a few men aged 18 to 49 years. Different laboratories and diverse techniques were used to prepare libraries and sequence TCR repertoires, to increase sequencing depth and limit assay-specific biases. Leukapheresis yielded between about 0.94 and 8.9 billion PBMCs per donor. For each donor, CD4 naive and CD4 memory were each run on three plates, CD8 naive on two plates, and CD8 memory on one plate. Blood TCR repertoires of about 5 healthy adults were deeply sequenced to estimate repertoire size and the extent of clonotype sharing between individuals. Here is what the overall study found, with its caveats: When a few donors were compared, the shared fraction of clonotypes was about 5.2% for naive CD4, more than 3% for naive CD8, 2% to 2.5% for memory CD4, and roughly 0.43% for memory CD8. Because the study included only a small number of donors, the genetic and exposure-history diversity represented was limited. Naive subsets generally had larger estimated clonotype richness than memory subsets. Only blood was sampled, and tissue TCR repertoires likely differ from those in blood. Compared with non-shared clonotypes, clonotypes shared by all four sorted-subset donors had higher generation probabilities. Pairwise subsampling indicated that sequencing depth was expected to affect the degree of clonotype sharing among donors. Rarefaction of sorted-subset datasets indicated incomplete sequencing despite the large sequencing depth.

Remarks on this clone: Its antigen is currently not known. The input lacks base qualities; no much larger clone sits a single base away.

Using the deep immunoSEQ assay, multiplex PCR amplified TCR CDR3 regions from genomic DNA. For each cell subset, the extracted genomic DNA was distributed evenly across all wells of several immunoSEQ 96-well plates, and each plate served as one replicate. For sorted subsets, roughly 200 ng of genomic DNA, equivalent to around 29,000 T cell genomes, went into each replicate PCR. Purified libraries were measured with a Qubit 3.0 fluorometer, size-checked on a Bioanalyzer 2100, and measured again with the KAPA Library Quantification kit. Every immunoSEQ 96-well plate was sequenced on a separate single-read 150-cycle Illumina NextSeq 550 flow cell. As for the original processing: The immunoSEQ output contained only junctional sequences without quality scores, so filtering could not match that applied to full-length reads. To assign V/J genes and CDR3, sequences were annotated using PyIR, a Python wrapper for IgBLAST v1.9, with IMGT germline references. Reads were removed for weak V/J assignments (E-value above 1e-6), missing CDR3, stop codons, out-of-frame junctions, or ambiguous translated residues. A V3J clonotype was defined by an identical inferred V gene, J gene, and CDR3 amino acid sequence. To compute the percentage overlap between repertoires, the number of shared unique clonotypes was divided by the size of the smaller repertoire. Richness of each repertoire was evaluated using RTK rarefaction, the Chao1 estimator, and Recon v2.1 estimates of unobserved clonotypes. Generation probabilities were computed with OLGA for all TCRbeta clonotypes obtained by the gDNA method from a handful of donors. Held by TCRdb, this immuneACCESS table contains in-frame sequences only and omits some clones. Under half of the omission traces to an unresolved V gene where checked; the cause of the rest is unknown. That table supplies the V and J calls and clone size; D and trimming were determined from the DNA. In all, the sample holds fewer than 400,000 clones, and around 72% of those were seen once. About a tenth of the sample is taken by the ten largest.

Counted from cysteine to phenylalanine, this CDR3 has 12 amino acids. The sequence is cut down to CDR3 DNA, 36 bases in frame from base 1. CDR1 is given as SGHRS and CDR2 as YFSETQ, both from the germline V gene. V and J are truncated by 7 bases and 4 bases respectively, leaving an intervening sequence of 12 bases. The donors were healthy, HIV-negative adults who had no recently reported acute infections or vaccinations. Every donor was a Caucasian adult residing in Nashville, Tennessee, USA. CD4+ T cells were enriched by magnetic negative selection, after which naive cells were positively selected on CD45RA and the negative fraction was taken as the memory subset. Blood was obtained by leukapheresis, after which PBMCs were separated by Ficoll-Histopaque density gradient centrifugation and cryopreserved in liquid nitrogen vapor phase. Analytical flow cytometry was used to check the purity and quantity of every magnetically sorted T cell population. From each sorted fraction, genomic DNA was isolated and quantified by UV absorbance on a Nanodrop 2000c.

The specimen was memory CD4+ T cells sorted from blood. This sample's cell subset or site label indicates: CD45RA-negative fraction. The sequence derives from a man younger than 45 in good health. The V gene is TRBV5-1 and the J gene is TRBJ2-7, with the D gene call left open. The CDR3 reads as follows: CASQASNYEQYF. The nucleotides are TGCGCCAGCCAAGCTTCAAATTACGAGCAGTACTTC.